This T cell receptor (beta chain) comes out of a study of cytomegalovirus exposure and HLA in healthy donors. Sequenced by immunoSEQ multiplex PCR; TCRdb stores in-frame clones only, minus some. In the table there are fewer than 150,000 clones, around 80% of which are singletons. Trimming removed 0 bases at V and 5 bases at J, with 14 bases between. The CDR3 consists of 15 residues. Germline CDR1 is SGHAT and CDR2 is FQNNGV. Notes on this clone: Its specificity is unknown.

Study-wide points: A few CMV-associated chains proved CMV antigen-specific in vitro.

The J gene is TRBJ2-7, the V gene TRBV11-2, with a tentative D call TRBD2 (5 bases). This TCR derives from a man younger than 40 in good health and CMV-seropositive. Material: PBMCs. This CDR3 reads CASSLDRARAHEQYF. DNA of the CDR3: TGTGCCAGCAGCTTAGATCGGGCGAGGGCCCACGAGCAGTACTTC.